The 10 T cell receptor beta chains given below trace back to one sample, sequenced in a study of blood T cell repertoires in COVID-19. Profiling relied on immunoSEQ multiplex PCR, and the TCRdb table lists in-frame clones only, not all of them. The sample lists approximately 70,000 clones, roughly nine tenths occurring once. Sequencing input: peripheral blood. The receptors were gathered from a man aged 50 to 60 with COVID-19, enrolled during active disease.

This chain uses TRBV2 with TRBJ1-1; unclear D gene. The V gene lost 7 bases and the J gene lost 0 bases, with 9 bases spanning the gap. Germline lookup yields CDR1 SNHLY and CDR2 FYNNEI. This CDR3 contains 13 residues. Here the CDR3 reads CASTRQLNTEAFF. In nucleotides, the CDR3 is TGTGCCAGCACTAGGCAGTTGAACACTGAAGCTTTCTTT.

The genes are TRBV11-2 and TRBJ2-1; 8 bases agree with TRBD2. Trimming took 2 bases from V and 3 from J; bases not matched to a gene: 6. The germline gives CDR1 SGHAT, CDR2 FQNNGV. This CDR3 is built from 16 residues. The CDR3 protein is CASSLWKRERYNEQFF. As DNA, the CDR3 is TGTGCCAGCAGCTTATGGAAGCGGGAGCGCTACAATGAGCAGTTCTTC.

The V and J genes are TRBV11-2 and TRBJ1-6; D is undetermined. V lost 3 bases to trimming and J lost 8 bases, with 5 bases between them. The CDR3 totals 12 residues. Germline CDR1 is SGHAT and CDR2 is FQNNGV. In DNA form, the CDR3 reads TGTGCCAGCAGCTTCCCGGATTCACCCCTCCACTTT. Translation: CASSFPDSPLHF.

This clone was recorded once. The chain has TRBV5-4 and TRBJ2-7; D is possibly TRBD2 (6 bases). This CDR3 is built from 15 residues. In germline, CDR1 is SGHNT, CDR2 YYREEE (reference sequence). With 3 bases removed from V and 1 base from J, the gap between germline ends came to 14 bases. The CDR3 nucleotides read TGTGCCAGCAGCTCAGGACTGGGGGGATCCTACGAGCAGTACTTC. Protein product: CASSSGLGGSYEQYF.

This clone appeared once. The chain carries TRBV5-6 and TRBJ2-7, with 9 bases identical to TRBD1. With 4 bases clipped from V and 2 bases from J, the junction kept 10 bases outside the gene matches. CDR3 length: 16 amino acids. CDR1 and CDR2 (germline): SGHDT, YYEEEE. CDR3 protein: CASSLNPGQGTYEQYF. The CDR3 DNA reads as TGTGCCAGCAGCCTTAACCCGGGACAGGGAACCTACGAGCAGTACTTC.

This clone was seen once. The J gene is TRBJ2-1, the V gene TRBV7-9; 8 positions agree with TRBD2. Trimming took 10 bases from V and 8 from J; bases not matched to a gene: 13. CDR1 and CDR2 from the germline V gene are SEHNR and FQNEAQ (reference sequence). The length of the CDR3 is 14 residues. The CDR3, as DNA: TGTGCCATCCAGCGGGAGATTAATTTAGATGAGCAGTTCTTC. Translating gives CAIQREINLDEQFF.

The rearrangement uses TRBV28 and TRBJ2-5; 11 nucleotides match TRBD2. This CDR3 contains 19 residues. V gave up 1 base and J gave up 5 bases; unmatched junction bases: 15. Per germline, CDR1 MDHEN and CDR2 SYDVKM. This CDR3 is CASSLLTLLTSGRGETQYF. For the CDR3, the DNA is TGTGCCAGCAGTTTATTGACTCTTCTTACTAGCGGGAGAGGGGAGACCCAGTACTTC.

The chain combines TRBV11-2 with TRBJ2-1, with 8 bases that match TRBD2. Germline CDR1 SGHAT, CDR2 FQNNGV. The CDR3 loop spans 17 amino acids. Trimming took 5 bases from V and 1 from J; bases not matched to a gene: 10. CDR3 loop: CASSPRPSGPSYNEQFF. The CDR3 coding sequence is TGTGCCAGCAGCCCCCGCCCTAGCGGGCCATCCTACAATGAGCAGTTCTTC.

This rearrangement joins TRBV21-1 to TRBJ1-2. TRBV21-1 is a pseudogene. The CDR3 covers 14 residues. CDR3 sequence reads: CASRYREQNYGYTF. DNA of the CDR3: TGTGCCAGCAGGTACCGGGAACAGAACTATGGCTACACCTTC.

This clone was found a few times. The CDR3 region is CASTLDRAGGNTIYF. In DNA, the CDR3 is TGTGCCAGCACCCTTGACAGGGCAGGGGGAAACACCATATATTTT. The chain uses TRBV7-6 and TRBJ1-3; 7 positions match TRBD1. Trimming removed 7 bases from V and 4 bases from J; junction bases left unmatched: 10. CDR1 and CDR2 (germline): SGHVS, FNYEAQ. The CDR3 is 15 residues long.